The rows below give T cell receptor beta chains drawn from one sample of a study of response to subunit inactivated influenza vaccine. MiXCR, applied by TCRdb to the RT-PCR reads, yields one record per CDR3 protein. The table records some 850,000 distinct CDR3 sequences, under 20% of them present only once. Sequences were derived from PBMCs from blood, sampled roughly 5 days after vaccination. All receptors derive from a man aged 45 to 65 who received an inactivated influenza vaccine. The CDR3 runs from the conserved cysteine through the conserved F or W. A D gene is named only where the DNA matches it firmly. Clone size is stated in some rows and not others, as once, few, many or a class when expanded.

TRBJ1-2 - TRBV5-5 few CASSLIPKTNYGYTF TGTGCCAGCAGCTTGATACCGAAGACTAACTATGGCTACACCTTC
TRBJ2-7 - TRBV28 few CASRGRTARNYYEQYF TGTGCCAGCAGGGGGAGGACCGCCCGCAACTACTACGAGCAGTACTTC
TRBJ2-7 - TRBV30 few CAWSVSAEQYF TGTGCCTGGAGTGTTTCTGCCGAGCAGTACTTC
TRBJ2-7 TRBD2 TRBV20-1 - CSATTSGESLPYEQYF TGCAGTGCTACTACTAGCGGGGAATCCCTCCCCTACGAGCAGTACTTC
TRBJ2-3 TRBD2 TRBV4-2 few CASSQASGDHTDTQYF TGTGCCAGCAGCCAGGCTAGCGGGGACCACACAGATACGCAGTATTTT
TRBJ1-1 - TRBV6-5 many CASSWYLGRDGAFF TGTGCCAGCAGTTGGTATCTAGGCCGGGACGGAGCTTTCTTT
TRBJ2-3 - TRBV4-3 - CASSQGEGDTQYF TGCGCCAGCAGCCAGGGCGAGGGAGATACGCAGTATTTT
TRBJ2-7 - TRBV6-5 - CASSYSFGPGSSYEQYF TGTGCCAGCAGTTACTCCTTTGGGCCCGGCAGCTCCTACGAGCAGTACTTC
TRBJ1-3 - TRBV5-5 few CASSDLERFPWTIYF TGTGCCAGCAGCGACCTCGAAAGGTTTCCGTGGACCATATATTTT
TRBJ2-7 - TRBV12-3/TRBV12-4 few CASSTWRLSSYEQYF TGTGCCAGCTCGACCTGGAGATTGAGCTCCTACGAGCAGTACTTC
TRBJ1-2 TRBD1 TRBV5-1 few CASSLGPTGTSYGYTF TGCGCCAGCAGCTTGGGTCCGACAGGGACCTCCTATGGCTACACCTTC
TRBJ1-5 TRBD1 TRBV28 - CASRPQGLTPQHF TGTGCCAGCAGACCACAGGGGTTGACGCCCCAGCATTTT
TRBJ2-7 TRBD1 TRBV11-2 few CASSLVQWTGGNRHTTYEQYF TGTGCCAGCAGCTTAGTCCAATGGACAGGGGGCAATAGACATACGACCTACGAGCAGTACTTC
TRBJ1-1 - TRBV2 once CASRLTQSTEAFF TGTGCCAGCAGGCTTACCCAAAGTACTGAAGCTTTCTTT